This is a list of T cell receptor beta chains from one sample in a study of cytomegalovirus exposure and HLA in healthy donors. Some clones are missing from TCRdb's copy, which holds only in-frame ones; the method was immunoSEQ multiplex PCR. The sample lists some 150,000 clones; 80% were seen once. Sequenced input: PBMCs. The source is a man between 18 and 35 years old in good health and CMV-seropositive. The CDR3 runs from the conserved cysteine through the conserved F or W. The D gene is left open where the match is weak. Clone size, where shown, is once, few, many, or a class for clones that have expanded.

TRBD2,TRBV10-3,TRBJ2-2,-,CAAGRTSGTGTGELFF,TGTGCCGCTGGGAGGACTAGCGGTACGGGGACCGGGGAGCTGTTTTTT
-,TRBV5-6,TRBJ2-7,few,CASTIGDTYEQYF,TGTGCCAGCACCATTGGGGACACCTACGAGCAGTACTTC
TRBD1,TRBV19,TRBJ1-2,once,CASSPGQGLANYGYTF,TGTGCCAGTAGTCCGGGACAGGGTTTAGCTAACTATGGCTACACCTTC
TRBD1,TRBV5-4,TRBJ2-1,-,CASSSTGGSYNEQFF,TGTGCCAGCAGCTCCACAGGGGGCTCCTACAATGAGCAGTTCTTC
TRBD1,TRBV2,TRBJ1-2,-,CASRGGQGAYGYTF,TGTGCCAGCAGGGGGGGACAGGGGGCCTATGGCTACACCTTC
TRBD1,TRBV7-9,TRBJ1-2,-,CASSLDRASANYGYTF,TGTGCCAGCAGCCTAGACAGGGCCTCAGCTAACTATGGCTACACCTTC
TRBD1,TRBV5-4,TRBJ1-4,-,CASSLAGGEKLFF,TGTGCCAGCAGCTTGGCAGGGGGCGAAAAACTGTTTTTT
-,TRBV29-1,TRBJ2-7,once,CSARRGQGAYEQYF,TGCAGCGCCCGGCGTGGGCAGGGTGCCTACGAGCAGTACTTC
-,TRBV7-9,TRBJ2-2,-,CASSLARTATGELFF,TGTGCCAGCAGCTTAGCTCGGACTGCGACCGGGGAGCTGTTTTTT
TRBD2,TRBV11-3,TRBJ2-4,-,CASSLDAGASSQYF,TGTGCCAGCAGCTTAGATGCGGGAGCCAGCAGTCAGTACTTC
-,TRBV5-5,TRBJ2-1,-,CASSLIQLRNEQFF,TGTGCCAGCAGCTTGATACAGTTAAGGAATGAGCAGTTCTTC
-,TRBV5-1,TRBJ1-2,-,CASSLAGRGFDYGYTF,TGCGCCAGCAGCTTGGCCGGAAGGGGGTTTGACTATGGCTACACCTTC
-,TRBV20-1,TRBJ2-7,-,CSLSYSYEQYF,TGCAGTCTTAGCTACTCCTACGAGCAGTACTTC
-,TRBV11-2,TRBJ2-3,-,CASSLMAGTTDTQYF,TGTGCCAGCAGCTTAATGGCGGGGACCACAGATACGCAGTATTTT
TRBD1,TRBV5-1,TRBJ1-4,-,CASSGRDRGQANEKLFF,TGCGCCAGCAGCGGGCGGGACAGGGGGCAGGCTAATGAAAAACTGTTTTTT
-,TRBV6-6,TRBJ2-7,-,CASSRRDLQEQYF,TGTGCCAGCAGTCGGAGGGACCTGCAAGAGCAGTACTTC
TRBD2,TRBV11-2,TRBJ2-1,-,CASSARTSGSEKQFF,TGTGCCAGCAGCGCCCGGACTAGCGGGAGTGAGAAGCAGTTCTTC
-,TRBV9,TRBJ1-1,-,CASSVGQGSGEAFF,TGTGCCAGCAGCGTAGGGCAGGGGAGTGGTGAAGCTTTCTTT
-,TRBV27,TRBJ1-6,-,CASSQEERSPLHF,TGTGCCAGCAGTCAAGAGGAGAGATCACCCCTCCACTTT
-,TRBV7-9,TRBJ1-2,-,CASSLLGRGVGGYTF,TGTGCCAGCAGCTTACTGGGCAGGGGCGTGGGTGGCTACACCTTC
-,TRBV6-5,TRBJ2-7,-,CASSRSLLYEQYF,TGTGCCAGCAGCAGATCCCTGCTCTACGAGCAGTACTTC
-,TRBV9,TRBJ2-1,-,CASSSDSFGNDEQFF,TGTGCCAGCAGCTCCGACAGTTTTGGTAACGATGAGCAGTTCTTC
-,TRBV11-2,TRBJ2-7,-,CASSSNYEQYF,TGTGCCAGCAGCTCTAACTACGAGCAGTACTTC
TRBD2,TRBV9,TRBJ2-1,-,CASSLVSGRLYNEQFF,TGTGCCAGCAGCTTGGTTAGCGGGAGGCTATACAATGAGCAGTTCTTC
TRBD1,TRBV5-4,TRBJ2-7,-,CASSLGPGQGAEQYF,TGTGCCAGCAGCTTGGGGCCGGGACAGGGGGCCGAGCAGTACTTC
-,TRBV19,TRBJ1-2,-,CASSISRQFYGYTF,TGTGCCAGTAGTATAAGTAGACAGTTCTATGGCTACACCTTC
TRBD1,TRBV27,TRBJ2-5,-,CASGLIPGQGWQETQYF,TGTGCCAGCGGACTAATTCCGGGACAGGGGTGGCAAGAGACCCAGTACTTC